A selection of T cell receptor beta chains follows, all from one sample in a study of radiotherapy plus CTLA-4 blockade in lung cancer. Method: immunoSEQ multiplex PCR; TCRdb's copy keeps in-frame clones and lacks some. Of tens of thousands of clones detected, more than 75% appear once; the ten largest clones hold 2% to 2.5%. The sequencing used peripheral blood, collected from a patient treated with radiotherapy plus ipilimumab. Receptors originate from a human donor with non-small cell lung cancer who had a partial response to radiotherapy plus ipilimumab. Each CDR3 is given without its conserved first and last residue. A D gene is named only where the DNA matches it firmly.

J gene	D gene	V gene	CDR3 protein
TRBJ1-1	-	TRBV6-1	ASSQPGRGGAEAF
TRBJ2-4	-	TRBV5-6	ASTMSSGAKNIQY
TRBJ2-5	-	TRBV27	ASSGGETQY
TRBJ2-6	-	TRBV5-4	ASRGHSGANVLT
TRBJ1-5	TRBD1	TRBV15	ATRDRGGNQPQH
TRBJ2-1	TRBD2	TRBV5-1	ASSYLPTSGGSSEQF
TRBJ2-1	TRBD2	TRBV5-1	ASTLAGGGGDEQF
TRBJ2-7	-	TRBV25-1	ASSELSREGEQY
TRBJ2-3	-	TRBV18	ASSLENTQY
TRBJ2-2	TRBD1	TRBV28	ASSFGQGANTGELF
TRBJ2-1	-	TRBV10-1	ASSEGTAYYNEQF
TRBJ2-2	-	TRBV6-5	ASSQRPGELF
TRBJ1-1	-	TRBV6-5	ATSDSFSTEAF
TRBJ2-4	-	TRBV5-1	ASSLADLAKNIQY
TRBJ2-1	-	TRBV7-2	ASERFSYNEQF
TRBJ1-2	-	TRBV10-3	ATSTGYGYT
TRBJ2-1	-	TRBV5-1	ASSRNPITENEQF
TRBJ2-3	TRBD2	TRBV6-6	ASSLRLAGGDTQY
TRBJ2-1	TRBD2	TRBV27	ASSFLLAGGLGNEQF
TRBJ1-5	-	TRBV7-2	ASSFEVVSQPQH
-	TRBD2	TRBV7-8	ASSLGGSLYEQY
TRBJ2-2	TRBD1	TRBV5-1	ASSLGQGNTGELF
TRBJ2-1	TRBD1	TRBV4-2	ASQRDRDSNEQF
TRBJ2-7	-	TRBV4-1	ASSRGGTLSEQY
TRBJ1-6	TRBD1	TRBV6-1	ASSSDRGGSPLH
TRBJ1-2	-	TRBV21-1	ASSKCRTDFNYGYT
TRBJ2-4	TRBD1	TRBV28	ASSSPGQENIQY
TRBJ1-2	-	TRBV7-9	ASSPQGAYGYT